These 5 T cell receptor beta chains were all obtained from the same sample, sequenced in a study of CXCR3-negative and CXCR3-positive naive CD8 T cells. In preparing the TRB cDNA libraries, 5' RACE with UMI labels was used. TCRdb reworked the 5' RACE reads into one entry per CDR3 protein, no DNA. There are approximately 66,000 distinct CDR3 sequences in the sample, with around 1.5% held by the top ten. The source material was naive CXCR3- CD8+ T cells from blood. Subset: CD45RO-CCR7+CD27+CD95- naive CD8+ T cells lacking CXCR3 (TNR3-). The receptor set was obtained from a human donor in good health. Some clones in this sample may be carry-over from other donors' samples.

J is TRBJ2-7 and V is TRBV7-3. Germline lookup yields CDR1 SGHTA and CDR2 FQGTGA. This CDR3 comprises 13 residues. The CDR3 region is CASSVGSGYEQYF.

The chain links TRBV12-3 or TRBV12-4 to TRBJ2-7; TCRdb indicates TRBD2, and absent DNA this call remains unverified. This CDR3 has 16 amino acids. This CDR3 is CASSLSSPGLTYEQYF.

The rearrangement uses TRBV4-2 and TRBJ2-5; TCRdb designates TRBD2, a call that cannot be tested without DNA. The CDR3 is made up of 16 amino acids. Per germline, CDR1 LGHNA and CDR2 YNFKEQ. The CDR3: CASSQGGSGNQETQYF.

The chain is built from TRBV5-1 and TRBJ1-1; TCRdb outputs TRBD1, but without DNA this stays unchecked. CDR1 SGHRS and CDR2 YFSETQ come from the germline V gene. The CDR3 runs 15 residues. CDR3 protein: CASSFQNPGNTEAFF.

This chain joins TRBV7-6 and TRBJ2-7; TCRdb names TRBD1, which stays unverified in the absence of DNA. Per the germline V gene, CDR1 is SGHVS and CDR2 is FNYEAQ. There are 15 residues in the CDR3. The CDR3 here is CASSPTGGLDYEQYF.